This T cell receptor beta chain was documented in a study of blood T cell repertoires in COVID-19. Study summary: There were acute and convalescent COVID-19 samples, and they came from the United States, Italy and Spain. Sources were T cells, B-cell-depleted T cells, or PBMCs; the material itself was cDNA or gDNA.

Original methodology: Reference gene primer amplification yielded estimated nucleated cell counts. Some clones are missing from TCRdb's copy, which holds only in-frame ones; the method was immunoSEQ multiplex PCR. V, J and clone size are taken as reported in that table, and D and trimming were inferred from the DNA itself. This sample carries fewer than 250,000 clones, roughly 87% of them seen once, and the ten largest clones take about 2.5%. Germline V gene lookup returns CDR1 SEHNR and CDR2 FQNEAQ (reference sequence). This CDR3 comprises 17 residues. V gave up 1 base and J gave up 6 bases, with 20 bases separating them.

The rearrangement links TRBV7-9 to TRBJ2-3, with D maybe TRBD1 (5 bases). Material for sequencing was PBMCs or T cells enriched from blood (not recorded which). This sequence was found in a woman in her twenties or thirties with acute COVID-19. Written as DNA, the CDR3 is TGTGCCAGCAGCTTAGATGGGGCAAGCAATACCCAGGATACGCAGTATTTT. Amino acids: CASSLDGASNTQDTQYF. The full variable domain, its missing parts supplied by reference TRBV7-9 and TRBJ2-3, is DTGVSQNPRHKITKRGQNVTFRCDPISEHNRLYWYRQTLGQGPEFLTYFQNEAQLEKSRLLSDRFSAERPKGSFSTLEIQRTEQGDSAMYLCASSLDGASNTQDTQYFGPGTRLTVL.